Given below is one T cell receptor (beta chain) in context. This record comes from a study of blood T cell repertoires in COVID-19. CDR1 is SGHTS, CDR2 YDEGEE, per germline. The CDR3 length is 14 residues. V shed 6 bases, J shed 6 bases, and the junction held 8 bases outside the gene matches. Cohort allocation depended upon clinical history that participants reported. Two consecutive negative NP/OP PCR tests, clearance, or resolved symptoms defined Cohort 3 recovery. As processed by the authors: The assay estimated nucleated cells by amplifying reference gene primers. Profiling relied on immunoSEQ multiplex PCR, and the TCRdb table lists in-frame clones only, not all of them. D and trimming come from the DNA, and the V and J calls and clone size come from that table. The table has more than 350,000 clones, approximately 92% seen once.

The rearrangement links TRBV5-8 to TRBJ2-1; 8 bases map to TRBD1. The sample comprised PBMCs or T cells enriched from blood (not recorded which). This TCR came from a young man who had recovered from COVID-19. The CDR3 is CASTFRTGSNEQFF. CDR3 coding DNA: TGTGCCAGCACCTTCAGGACAGGGTCCAATGAGCAGTTCTTC.